The clone carrying this TCR beta chain was picked up one time. The CDR3 is 13 amino acids. Germline V gene data show CDR1 as LNHDA and CDR2 as SQIVND (reference sequence). Trimming stripped 3 bases from V and 11 bases from J, with 16 bases between. This sample is part of a study of blood T cell repertoires in COVID-19. Study summary: PBMCs, B-cell-depleted T cells, or T cells provided the cDNA or gDNA that made up the material.

Original analysis: Amplification of reference gene primers was used by the study to estimate nucleated cell counts. Produced via immunoSEQ multiplex PCR; TCRdb's table is partial and in-frame only. The DNA gave D and trimming, while V, J and clone size come from that table. This sample has over 40,000 clones, with around four fifths found just once. The chain employs TRBV19 and TRBJ1-1; D remains unclear. Sequenced sample: peripheral blood. The receptor's source is a human donor in a cohort sampled during active COVID-19. CDR3 in DNA: TGTGCCAGTAGTATTGGGAATTGGGCGGGGGCTTTCTTT. The encoded protein is CASSIGNWAGAFF.